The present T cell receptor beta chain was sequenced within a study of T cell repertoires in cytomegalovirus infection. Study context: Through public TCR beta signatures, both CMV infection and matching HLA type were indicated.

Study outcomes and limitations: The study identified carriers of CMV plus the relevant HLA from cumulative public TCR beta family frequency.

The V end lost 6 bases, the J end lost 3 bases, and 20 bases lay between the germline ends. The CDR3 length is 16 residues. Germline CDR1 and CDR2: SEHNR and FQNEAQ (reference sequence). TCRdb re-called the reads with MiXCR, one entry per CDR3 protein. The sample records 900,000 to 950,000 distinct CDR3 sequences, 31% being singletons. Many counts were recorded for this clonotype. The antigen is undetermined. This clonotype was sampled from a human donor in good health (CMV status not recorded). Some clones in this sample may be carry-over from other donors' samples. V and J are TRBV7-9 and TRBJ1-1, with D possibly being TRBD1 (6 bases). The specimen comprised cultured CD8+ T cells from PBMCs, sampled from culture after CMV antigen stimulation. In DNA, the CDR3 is TGTGCCAGCAGTTACCCTTCAGGGGAAGGGGACACTGAAGCTTTCTTT. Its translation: CASSYPSGEGDTEAFF.